These 13 T cell receptor beta chains share one sample of origin, sequenced in a study of blood T cell repertoires in COVID-19 (dated by TCRdb to about 2020). To prepare the library, the immunoSEQ multiplex PCR assay was applied. This immuneACCESS table, as held by TCRdb, lists in-frame sequences with V and J called but not all clones. Of the missing ones, under half trace to an unresolved V gene in checked studies; the others have no known cause. The sample data list roughly 240,000 clones, and about 84% of these were observed just once. Jointly, the top ten make up roughly 2% of the sample. The sequenced sample consisted of PBMCs or T cells enriched from blood (not recorded which). The source of these receptors is a woman aged 45-59 years who had recovered from COVID-19.

This chain joins TRBV7-8 and TRBJ1-2; a possible D gene is TRBD1 (6 bases). V lost 4 bases to trimming and J lost 8 bases, with 11 bases between them. Germline CDR1 is SGHVS and CDR2 is FQNEAQ. The CDR3 is 12 residues long. CDR3 loop: CASSSPQGGYTF. The CDR3 nucleotides read TGTGCCAGCAGCTCCCCCCAGGGGGGCTACACCTTC.

CDR3 in amino acids: CASSPSGTSTDTQYF. The CDR3 bases are TGTGCCAGCAGCCCTTCCGGTACTAGCACAGATACGCAGTATTTT. The chain joins TRBV7-3 to TRBJ2-3; D unresolved. This CDR3 has 15 residues. Trimming shortened V by 5 bases and J by 0 bases, and 12 bases separated the two germline ends. CDR1 is SGHTA and CDR2 is FQGTGA in the germline V gene.

This chain links TRBV27 with TRBJ2-6; perhaps TRBD2 as D (6 bases). V was trimmed by 6 bases and J by 0 bases, leaving 12 bases between them. The CDR3 length is 16 residues. Germline V CDR1 and CDR2: MNHEY, SMNVEV (reference sequence). CDR3 coding DNA: TGTGCCAGCAGGGGGCTGGGGGGCTCTGGGGCCAACGTCCTGACTTTC. This codes for CASRGLGGSGANVLTF.

The chain uses TRBV28 and TRBJ2-7; D gene uncertain. Trimming shortened V by 6 bases and J by 3 bases, and 15 bases separated the two germline ends. The CDR3 runs to 14 residues. The germline CDR1 and CDR2 sequences are MDHEN and SYDVKM. The CDR3 loop is CASSEPHGDYEQYF. DNA for the CDR3: TGTGCCAGCAGCGAGCCGCATGGTGACTACGAGCAGTACTTC.

The chain joins TRBV19 to TRBJ1-1; 8 bases agree with TRBD1. Germline lookup yields CDR1 LNHDA and CDR2 SQIVND (reference sequence). V shed 7 bases and J 4 bases; nucleotides not matched to a gene: 14. This CDR3 spans 16 amino acids. The CDR3 DNA follows: TGTGCCAGTAAAAGAGGAGCCAGGGGGCGAAGCACTGAAGCTTTCTTT. The encoded protein is CASKRGARGRSTEAFF.

The chain combines TRBV5-6 with TRBJ2-2; weak D call: TRBD2 (5 bases). With 2 bases removed from V and 4 bases from J, the gap between germline ends came to 15 bases. Germline V gives CDR1 SGHDT, CDR2 YYEEEE. There are 16 residues in the CDR3. The CDR3 reads CASSFPNAGGTGELFF. The CDR3 DNA sequence: TGTGCCAGCAGCTTTCCGAATGCGGGCGGCACCGGGGAGCTGTTTTTT.

The rearrangement joins TRBV9 to TRBJ1-1; D possibly corresponds to TRBD1 (6 bases). Germline V lookup: CDR1 SGDLS, CDR2 YYNGEE. Trimming took 2 bases from V and 0 from J, leaving 14 bases between them. The CDR3 length is 16 residues. The DNA of the CDR3 is TGTGCCAGCAGCGTGACAGGAGCGTCGATGAACACTGAAGCTTTCTTT. Translating it yields CASSVTGASMNTEAFF.

The rearrangement links TRBV28 to TRBJ2-1; 14 bases match TRBD2. Germline CDR1 and CDR2: MDHEN and SYDVKM. V was clipped by 7 bases and J by 1 base; unmatched bases: 12. The CDR3 consists of 19 residues. The CDR3 reads CASTDFGTSGSVSYNEQFF. The DNA for the CDR3 is TGTGCCAGCACCGACTTCGGGACTAGCGGGAGTGTTTCCTACAATGAGCAGTTCTTC.

The J gene is TRBJ2-1, the V gene TRBV28; no reliable D call. Germline CDR1 MDHEN, CDR2 SYDVKM. V lost 0 bases to trimming and J lost 4 bases, with 10 bases between them. CDR3 length: 15 residues. The CDR3 sequence is CASSLWKTGYNEQFF. In nucleotides, the CDR3 is TGTGCCAGCAGTTTATGGAAGACGGGTTACAATGAGCAGTTCTTC.

The chain couples TRBV28 to TRBJ1-1; D gene ambiguous. The CDR3 extends over 15 amino acids. Trimming pared 2 bases from V and 1 base from J, leaving 11 bases between. The germline V gene has CDR1 MDHEN and CDR2 SYDVKM. The CDR3 loop reads CASSLAPLGNTEAFF. CDR3 sequence (DNA): TGTGCCAGCAGTTTAGCCCCCCTAGGGAACACTGAAGCTTTCTTT.

The chain uses TRBV6-5 and TRBJ2-1; D gene ambiguous. This CDR3 contains 12 residues. From germline, CDR1 is MNHEY and CDR2 SVGAGI. Trimming removed 2 bases at V and 5 bases at J, with 4 bases between. CDR3 protein: CASSYPDNEQFF. CDR3 nucleotides: TGTGCCAGCAGTTACCCGGACAATGAGCAGTTCTTC.

This clone has just one count. The CDR3 DNA follows: TGTGCCAGCAGGTACAGGGTGAGGGACTATGGCTACACCTTC. This sequence encodes CASRYRVRDYGYTF. The chain recombines TRBV2 with TRBJ1-2; D possibly corresponds to TRBD1 (6 bases). The CDR3 runs to 14 residues. V dropped 6 bases and J dropped 3 bases, with 14 bases sitting between them. Germline V CDR1 and CDR2: SNHLY, FYNNEI.

J is TRBJ1-1 and V is TRBV9, with 11 bases lining up with TRBD1. The CDR3 runs to 16 residues. The V segment lost 4 bases and the J segment 7 bases; nucleotides outside the gene matches: 12. Per germline, CDR1 SGDLS and CDR2 YYNGEE. This CDR3 is CASSPGDRGVHDEAFF. The CDR3 DNA follows: TGTGCCAGCAGCCCAGGGGACAGGGGGGTCCATGATGAAGCTTTCTTT.